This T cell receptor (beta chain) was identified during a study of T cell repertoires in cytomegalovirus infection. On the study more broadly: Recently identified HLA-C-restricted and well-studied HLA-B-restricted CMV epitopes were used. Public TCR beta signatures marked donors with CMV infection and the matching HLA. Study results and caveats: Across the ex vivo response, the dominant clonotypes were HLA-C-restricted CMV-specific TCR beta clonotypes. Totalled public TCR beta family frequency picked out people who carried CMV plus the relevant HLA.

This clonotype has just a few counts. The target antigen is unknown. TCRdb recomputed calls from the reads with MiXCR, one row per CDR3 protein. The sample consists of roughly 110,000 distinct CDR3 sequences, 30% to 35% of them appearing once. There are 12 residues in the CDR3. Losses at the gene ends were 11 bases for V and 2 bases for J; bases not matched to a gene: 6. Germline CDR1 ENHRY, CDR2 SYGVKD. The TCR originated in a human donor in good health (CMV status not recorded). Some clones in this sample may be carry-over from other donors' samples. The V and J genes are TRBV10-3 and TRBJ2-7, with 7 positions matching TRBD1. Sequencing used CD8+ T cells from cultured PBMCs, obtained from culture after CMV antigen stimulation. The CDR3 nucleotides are TGTGCCGCATGGGACAGTGCCTACGAGCAGTACTTC. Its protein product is CAAWDSAYEQYF.